The clone carrying this TCR beta chain was counted only a few times. Its antigen is unknown. These data belong to a study of vaccination and CD4 T cells after COVID-19. At the level of the study: Drawing of post-COVID samples took place a median roughly 100 days after diagnosis (range 35 to 161). Investigators stimulated cells with overlapping spike peptides drawn from SARS-CoV-2, HCoV-NL63, HCoV-OC43 and HCoV-229E.

CDR3 length equals 14 residues. The germline V gene encodes CDR1 MNHEY and CDR2 SMNVEV (reference sequence). V lost 2 bases and J 2 bases, leaving 10 bases between the germline ends. Study-wide results and caveats: A nonsignificant rise from roughly 22 to 38 was seen in the median number of SARS-CoV-2-reactive clonotypes.

Sequencing of cultured CD4+ T cell DNA used the Oncomine TCR Beta short-read assay. TCRdb reprocessed the PCR reads with MiXCR, giving one entry per CDR3 protein. In the table there are 9,500 to 15,000 distinct CDR3 sequences, more than 40% of which are singletons. Treatment noted: roughly 10-day PBMC culture with coronavirus spike peptide pools or control peptides (ViraFEST assay). ViraFEST used peptide pools to expand antigen-specific T cells, then sequenced TCRs. The sample comprised CD4+ T cells from blood, cultured in vitro. This chain connects TRBV27 to TRBJ2-7, with a weak D call TRBD1 (6 bases). This clonotype originated in a human donor who had recovered from COVID-19. In DNA form, the CDR3 reads TGTGCCAGCAGTTTAAGGGGACACGCCTACGAGCAGTACTTC. It is translated as CASSLRGHAYEQYF.